This T cell receptor (beta chain) stems from a study of T-cell memory formation after mild COVID-19. TCRdb re-called the 5' RACE reads with MiXCR, one entry per CDR3 protein. The sample contains 530,000 or so distinct CDR3 sequences, around a sixth of which appear only once. V trimming: 7 bases; J trimming: 4 bases; junction bases outside the gene matches: 9. The CDR3 spans 14 residues. The chain couples TRBV12-3 or TRBV12-4 to TRBJ1-1, with TRBD1 matching 7 bases. The sequenced sample was PBMCs or a T cell subset sorted from them (not recorded which). The origin of this receptor is an adult woman who had mild COVID-19 (a few samples of this study predate the infection). Cell type and time point are not known. The CDR3, as DNA: TGTGCCAGCAAAAGGAGGCAGGGGGTCACTGAAGCTTTCTTT. It codes for CASKRRQGVTEAFF.